Given below is one T cell receptor beta chain in context. Its antigen is unidentified. These data come from a study of response to subunit inactivated influenza vaccine. General study results and limits: The authors suggested that every seasonal influenza vaccination recruits few new T cells.

The CDR3 totals 17 residues. Germline assignment: CDR1 SGHTA and CDR2 FQGNSA. V shed 0 bases, J shed 1 base, and the junction held 5 bases outside the gene matches. TCRdb independently ran MiXCR on the RT-PCR reads; one entry per CDR3 protein. Among around 540,000 distinct CDR3 sequences listed, 12% were seen once. This specimen was PBMCs from blood, taken on the day of vaccination. The receptor's source is a man aged 50-59 years who received an inactivated influenza vaccine. The V and J genes are TRBV7-2 and TRBJ2-7; 11 nucleotides align to TRBD2. The CDR3 bases are TGTGCCAGCAGCTTAGCGACTAGCGGGGATAGATCCTACGAGCAGTACTTC. Amino acids: CASSLATSGDRSYEQYF.